Below, 10 T cell receptor beta chains from the same sample are listed, as sequenced in a study of blood T cell repertoires in COVID-19. Only in-frame clones appear in the TCRdb table, and some are missing; sequencing was by immunoSEQ multiplex PCR. This table has some 250,000 clones, roughly 80% appearing once. The sample comprised peripheral blood. The receptor source for this set is a woman over 75 with acute or convalescent COVID-19.

The chain employs TRBV18 and TRBJ1-1; D gene ambiguous. From germline, CDR1 is KGHSH and CDR2 LQKENI. CDR3 length equals 14 residues. V lost 6 bases to trimming and J lost 6 bases, with 17 bases between them. In DNA form, the CDR3 reads TGTGCCAGCTCCGCAAGTAGGGAGTGGTCTGAAGCTTTCTTT. Protein product: CASSASREWSEAFF.

J is TRBJ1-1 and V is TRBV19, with D possibly TRBD1 on 5 matching bases. The CDR3 contains 14 residues. The V and J ends lost 4 bases and 4 bases respectively, with 13 bases between them. Germline assignment: CDR1 LNHDA and CDR2 SQIVND (reference sequence). The CDR3 loop is CASSTSGGVTEAFF. The CDR3 DNA sequence: TGTGCCAGTAGTACTTCGGGGGGGGTCACTGAAGCTTTCTTT.

The chain is built from TRBV11-2 and TRBJ2-2; D is perhaps TRBD1 (5 bases). The CDR3 consists of 15 residues. Germline V gives CDR1 SGHAT, CDR2 FQNNGV. V lost 1 base, J lost 1 base, and 7 bases lay in between. CDR3: CASSLARVNTGELFF. The CDR3 nucleotides read TGTGCCAGCAGCTTAGCCAGGGTGAACACCGGGGAGCTGTTTTTT.

The chain recombines TRBV6-5 with TRBJ1-2; D unclear. There are 14 residues in the CDR3. With 6 bases removed from V and 4 bases from J, the gap between germline ends came to 15 bases. CDR1 and CDR2 (germline): MNHEY, SVGAGI. The CDR3 protein is CASSPSQAPYGYTF. DNA for the CDR3: TGTGCCAGCAGCCCCTCGCAGGCTCCCTATGGCTACACCTTC.

This chain connects TRBV3-1 (or the pseudogene TRBV3-2) to TRBJ1-6; 9 bases are shared with TRBD1. The germline V gene encodes CDR1 LGHDT and CDR2 YNNKEL (reference sequence). The CDR3 contains 17 residues. The V gene end was trimmed by 0 bases and the J gene end by 7 bases; junction bases not matched to a gene: 7. The CDR3 reads CASSQDGTGWQNSPLHF. CDR3 in DNA: TGTGCCAGCAGCCAAGATGGGACAGGGTGGCAAAATTCACCCCTCCACTTT.

The chain carries TRBV7-9 and TRBJ1-6; no clear D. CDR1 is SEHNR, CDR2 FQNEAQ, per germline (reference sequence). This CDR3 comprises 12 residues. Trimming stripped 3 bases from V and 7 bases from J, with 4 bases between. Here the CDR3 reads CASSFSNSPLHF. The CDR3 coding sequence is TGTGCCAGCAGCTTTTCGAATTCACCCCTCCACTTT.

DNA for the CDR3: TGTGCCAGCAGCTTCAACTCGGACAGGGGGACATCACCCCTCCACTTT. Translated: CASSFNSDRGTSPLHF. The chain carries TRBV11-3 and TRBJ1-6; 10 nucleotides align to TRBD1. V lost 3 bases to trimming and J lost 10 bases; unmatched junction nucleotides: 9. This CDR3 comprises 16 residues. Germline V gene lookup returns CDR1 SGHNT and CDR2 YENEEA.

This clone was picked up one time. V is TRBV4-2 and J is TRBJ1-3; possible D gene TRBD1, 5 bases. The CDR3 spans 15 residues. The V end was cut by 0 bases, the J end by 4 bases, with 10 bases between. Germline CDR1 LGHNA, CDR2 YNFKEQ. CDR3 loop: CASSQDPGIGNTIYF. The CDR3 DNA sequence: TGTGCCAGCAGCCAAGATCCAGGGATCGGAAACACCATATATTTT.

Here the CDR3 reads CASSSTAGGYNEQFF. The DNA for the CDR3 is TGTGCCAGCAGTTCAACCGCGGGGGGATACAATGAGCAGTTCTTC. V and J are TRBV6-5 and TRBJ2-1; 8 nucleotides line up with TRBD2. The J segment lost 4 bases and the V segment lost 4 bases, leaving 6 bases of the junction unmatched. CDR3 length: 15 amino acids. Germline loops: CDR1 MNHEY, CDR2 SVGAGI.

The rearrangement uses TRBV3-1 (or the pseudogene TRBV3-2) and TRBJ2-7, with 11 bases aligning to TRBD2. V gave up 2 bases and J gave up 1 base; unmatched junction bases: 4. The germline CDR1 and CDR2 sequences are LGHDT and YNNKEL (reference sequence). This CDR3 spans 16 amino acids. The CDR3 sequence is CASSQTLAGGSYEQYF. DNA of the CDR3: TGTGCCAGCAGCCAAACTCTAGCGGGAGGTTCCTACGAGCAGTACTTC.